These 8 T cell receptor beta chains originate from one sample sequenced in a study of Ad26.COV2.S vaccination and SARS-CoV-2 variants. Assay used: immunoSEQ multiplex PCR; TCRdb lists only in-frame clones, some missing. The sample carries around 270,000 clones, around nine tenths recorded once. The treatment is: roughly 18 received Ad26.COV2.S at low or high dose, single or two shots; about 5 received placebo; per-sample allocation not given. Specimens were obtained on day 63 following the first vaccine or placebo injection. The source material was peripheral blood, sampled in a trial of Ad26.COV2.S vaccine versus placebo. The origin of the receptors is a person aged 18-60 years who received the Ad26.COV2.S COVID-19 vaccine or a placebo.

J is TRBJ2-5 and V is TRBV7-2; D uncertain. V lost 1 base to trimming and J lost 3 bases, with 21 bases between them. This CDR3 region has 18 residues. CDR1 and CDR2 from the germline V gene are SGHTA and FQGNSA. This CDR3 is CASSLGPPWARSKETQYF. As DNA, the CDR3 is TGTGCCAGCAGCTTAGGACCCCCCTGGGCTAGGAGCAAAGAGACCCAGTACTTC.

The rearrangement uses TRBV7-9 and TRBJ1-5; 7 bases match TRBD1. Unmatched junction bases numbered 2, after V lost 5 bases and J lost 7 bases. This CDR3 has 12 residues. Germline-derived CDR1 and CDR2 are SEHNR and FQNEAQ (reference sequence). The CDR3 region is CASSDRDQPQHF. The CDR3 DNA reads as TGTGCCAGCAGCGACAGGGACCAGCCCCAGCATTTT.

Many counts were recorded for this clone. DNA for the CDR3: TGTGCCAGCAGTCCCTGGACATCCTATAGCAATCAGCCCCAGCATTTT. Encoded protein: CASSPWTSYSNQPQHF. The rearrangement joins TRBV28 to TRBJ1-5, with D tentatively TRBD1 (5 bases). The V gene's germline CDR1 is MDHEN and CDR2 SYDVKM. V was clipped by 5 bases and J by 0 bases, with 14 bases between them. CDR3 length: 16 residues.

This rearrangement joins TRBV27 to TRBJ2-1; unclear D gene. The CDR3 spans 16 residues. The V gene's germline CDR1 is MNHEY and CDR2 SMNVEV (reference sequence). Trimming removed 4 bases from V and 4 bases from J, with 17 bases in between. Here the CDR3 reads CASSSILLDLYNEQFF. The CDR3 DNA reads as TGTGCCAGCAGTTCCATCCTCCTCGACTTATACAATGAGCAGTTCTTC.

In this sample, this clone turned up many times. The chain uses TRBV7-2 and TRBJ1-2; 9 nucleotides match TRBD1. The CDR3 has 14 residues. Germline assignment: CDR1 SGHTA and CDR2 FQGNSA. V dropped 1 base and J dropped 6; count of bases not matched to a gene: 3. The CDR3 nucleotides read TGTGCCAGCAGCTTAGGGACAGGGGCTCATGGCTACACCTTC. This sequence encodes CASSLGTGAHGYTF.

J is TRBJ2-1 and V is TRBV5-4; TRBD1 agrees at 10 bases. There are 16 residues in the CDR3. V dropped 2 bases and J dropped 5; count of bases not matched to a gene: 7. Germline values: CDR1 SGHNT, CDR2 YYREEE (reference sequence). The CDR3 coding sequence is TGTGCCAGCAGCTTCCCCCTCGGGACAGGGGACAATGAGCAGTTCTTC. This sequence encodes CASSFPLGTGDNEQFF.

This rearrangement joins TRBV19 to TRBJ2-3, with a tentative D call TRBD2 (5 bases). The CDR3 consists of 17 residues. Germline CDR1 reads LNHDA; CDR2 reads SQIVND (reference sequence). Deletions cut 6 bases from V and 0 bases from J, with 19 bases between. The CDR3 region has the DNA TGTGCCAGTAGACAAATTGGACTTTCAAGTAGCACAGATACGCAGTATTTT. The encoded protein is CASRQIGLSSSTDTQYF.

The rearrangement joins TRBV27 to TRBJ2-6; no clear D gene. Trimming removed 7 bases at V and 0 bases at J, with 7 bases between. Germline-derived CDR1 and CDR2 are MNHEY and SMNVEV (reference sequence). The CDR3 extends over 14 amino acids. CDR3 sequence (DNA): TGTGCCAGCATGAGGACCTCTGGGGCCAACGTCCTGACTTTC. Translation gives CASMRTSGANVLTF.